These T cell receptor beta chains were read from a single sample in a study of blood T cell repertoires in COVID-19. Using immunoSEQ multiplex PCR, the repertoire was profiled, and TCRdb retains in-frame clones only, with some absent. The repertoire holds approximately 190,000 clones, with around nine tenths as singletons. Source material: peripheral blood. Receptors originate from a man in his forties with active or convalescent COVID-19. Both conserved end residues are part of each CDR3. The D gene is left open where the match is weak. Clone size appears in some rows only: once, few, many, or a class for an expanded clone.

V gene	clone size	D gene	J gene	CDR3 DNA	CDR3 protein
TRBV27	.	.	TRBJ1-1	TGTGCCAGCAGTTTACGGGGACAAACAGAAGCTTTCTTT	CASSLRGQTEAFF
TRBV19	once	TRBD1	TRBJ1-5	TGTGCCAGTAGCATCGCCGGGACAGTGAATAGCAATCAGCCCCAGCATTTT	CASSIAGTVNSNQPQHF
TRBV30	.	.	TRBJ2-1	TGTGCCTGGAGCCTTAGCTTTAGTAGGCAAAATGAGCAGTTCTTC	CAWSLSFSRQNEQFF
TRBV11-2	.	TRBD2	TRBJ2-5	TGTGCCAGCAGCCCCTCTTTAGCGGGAGGGTTAGAGACCCAGTACTTC	CASSPSLAGGLETQYF
TRBV10-3	.	.	TRBJ2-2	TGTGCCATCAGTGAACACGAAGAAGAGGAGCTGTTTTTT	CAISEHEEEELFF
TRBV5-6	medium-sized	TRBD1	TRBJ2-3	TGTGCCAGCAGCTTGTGGACAGGGCCAGATACGCAGTATTTT	CASSLWTGPDTQYF
TRBV19	.	TRBD2	TRBJ2-5	TGTGCCAGTAGTGGGATAGCGGGAGGGCAGGAGACCCAGTACTTC	CASSGIAGGQETQYF
TRBV11-3	.	TRBD2	TRBJ2-1	TGTGCCAGCAGCTTAGATACGCGGGAGGTTTACAATGAGCAGTTCTTC	CASSLDTREVYNEQFF
TRBV19	.	.	TRBJ2-7	TGTGCCAGTAGTAGCCCTATGGCGGGCAACGAGCAGTACTTC	CASSSPMAGNEQYF
TRBV5-1	.	.	TRBJ2-5	TGCGCCAGCACCCCATCACTCCGGGTAGAAGAGACCCAGTACTTC	CASTPSLRVEETQYF
TRBV10-1	.	.	TRBJ2-5	TGCGCCAGCAGTGAGGTCGGGGACATCGACGATTCAAAAGAGACCCAGTACTTC	CASSEVGDIDDSKETQYF
TRBV6-4	.	TRBD1	TRBJ2-1	TGTGCCAGCAGCGACTCGGGACAGGGGGCATACAATGAGCAGTTCTTC	CASSDSGQGAYNEQFF
TRBV19	.	.	TRBJ2-6	TGTGCCAGTACTTTTTCTGGGGCCAACGTCCTGACTTTC	CASTFSGANVLTF
TRBV19	.	.	TRBJ1-6	TGTGCCAGTAGTATTGGTCAGGGGATCGAATCACCCCTCCACTTT	CASSIGQGIESPLHF
TRBV5-1	.	.	TRBJ1-2	TGCGCCAGCAGCTTGCCTGACAAATCTTACACCTTC	CASSLPDKSYTF
TRBV24-1	.	TRBD1	TRBJ1-2	TGTGCCACCAGTGATGGGGGACAGGGGGCGAGTGGCTACACCTTC	CATSDGGQGASGYTF
TRBV10-1	.	TRBD2	TRBJ2-7	TGCGCCAGGGGCCCCCAGTGCAAGACCATGGGACTAGCGGGAGGGCCATATATTTTATACGAGCAGTACTTC	CARGPQCKTMGLAGGPYILYEQYF
TRBV3-1/TRBV3-2	.	.	TRBJ2-2	TGTGCCAGCAGCCAAGATGTGAGGGCAAAGGATGCCGGGGAGCTGTTTTTT	CASSQDVRAKDAGELFF
TRBV27	.	TRBD1	TRBJ1-6	TGTGCCAGCAGTCCCTACAGGACAGGGGGAAATAATTCACCCCTCCACTTT	CASSPYRTGGNNSPLHF
TRBV7-9	.	TRBD1	TRBJ1-2	TGTGCCAGCAGCCCCGGGACAGGGGTTGGCTACACCTTC	CASSPGTGVGYTF
TRBV24-1	.	TRBD2	TRBJ2-5	TGTGCCACCAGTGGACTGGGACTAGCGGGAGCAGAGACCCAGTACTTC	CATSGLGLAGAETQYF
TRBV7-2	.	TRBD2	TRBJ2-1	TGTGCCAGCAGCCTCCTAGCGGGGGGGAGGATTTACAATGAGCAGTTCTTC	CASSLLAGGRIYNEQFF